This TCR beta chain was found in a study of T cells in Graves' hyperthyroidism and ophthalmopathy. Authors of the study amplified TCR beta CDR3 regions from RNA transcripts. The TCR CDR3 first-round RT-PCR relied on the HTBI primer set. TCRdb passed the multiplex PCR reads through MiXCR, listing each CDR3 protein once. This table has some 370,000 distinct CDR3 sequences, about 18% appearing once. Study-level results: From stable hyperthyroidism, ophthalmopathy was set apart by a 13 V-J model.

About this clonotype: Its antigen is as yet unknown.

J gave up 5 bases and V 5 bases, and 11 bases lay outside the gene matches. The CDR3 has 16 residues. CDR1 is SEHNR, CDR2 FQNEAQ, per germline (reference sequence). The chain recombines TRBV7-9 with TRBJ2-7; 11 nucleotides align to TRBD1. Sample: blood. This receptor was obtained from a woman aged 25 to 39 with Graves' hyperthyroidism that later progressed to Graves' ophthalmopathy. The CDR3 sequence: CASSRSGQGALHEQYF. The CDR3 region has the DNA TGTGCCAGCAGCCGATCTGGACAGGGGGCTTTACACGAGCAGTACTTC.